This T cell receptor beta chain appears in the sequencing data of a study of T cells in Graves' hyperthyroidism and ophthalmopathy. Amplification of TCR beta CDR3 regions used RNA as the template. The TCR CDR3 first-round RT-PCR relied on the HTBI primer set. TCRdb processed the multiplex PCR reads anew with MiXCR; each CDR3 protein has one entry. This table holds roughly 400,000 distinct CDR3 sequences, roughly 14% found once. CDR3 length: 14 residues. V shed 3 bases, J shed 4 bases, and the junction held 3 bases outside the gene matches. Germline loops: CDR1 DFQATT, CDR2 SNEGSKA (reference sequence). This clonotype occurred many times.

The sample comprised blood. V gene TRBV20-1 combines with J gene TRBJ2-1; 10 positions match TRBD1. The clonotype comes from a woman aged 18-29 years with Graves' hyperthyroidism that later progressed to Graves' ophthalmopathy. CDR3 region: CSASGQGDYNEQFF. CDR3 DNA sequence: TGCAGTGCTAGTGGACAGGGGGATTACAATGAGCAGTTCTTC.